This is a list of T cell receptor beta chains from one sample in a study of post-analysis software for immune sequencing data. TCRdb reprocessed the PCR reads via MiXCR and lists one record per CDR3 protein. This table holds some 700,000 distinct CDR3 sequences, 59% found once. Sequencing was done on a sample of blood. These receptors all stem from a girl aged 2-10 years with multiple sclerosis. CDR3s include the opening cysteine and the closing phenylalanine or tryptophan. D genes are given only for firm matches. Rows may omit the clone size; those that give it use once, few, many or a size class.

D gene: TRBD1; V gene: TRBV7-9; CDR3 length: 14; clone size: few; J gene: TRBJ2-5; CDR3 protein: CASSSTGGDETQYF; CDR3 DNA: TGTGCCAGCAGCTCAACAGGGGGCGATGAGACCCAGTACTTC
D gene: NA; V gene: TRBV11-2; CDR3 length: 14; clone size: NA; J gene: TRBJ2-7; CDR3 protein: CASSLDQVAHEQYF; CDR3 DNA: TGTGCCAGCAGCTTAGATCAGGTGGCCCACGAGCAGTACTTC
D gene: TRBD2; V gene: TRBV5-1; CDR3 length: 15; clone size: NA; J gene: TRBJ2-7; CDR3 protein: CASSSGLAGAGEQYF; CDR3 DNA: TGCGCCAGCAGCTCGGGACTAGCGGGAGCGGGCGAGCAGTACTTC
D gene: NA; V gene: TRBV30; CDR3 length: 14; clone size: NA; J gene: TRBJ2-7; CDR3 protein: CAWSVKDISYEQYF; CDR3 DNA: TGTGCCTGGAGTGTAAAGGACATCTCCTACGAGCAGTACTTC
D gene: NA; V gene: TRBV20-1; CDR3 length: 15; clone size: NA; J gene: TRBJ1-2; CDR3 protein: CSARDMAPMEYGYTF; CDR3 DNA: TGCAGTGCTAGAGATATGGCCCCAATGGAGTATGGCTACACCTTC
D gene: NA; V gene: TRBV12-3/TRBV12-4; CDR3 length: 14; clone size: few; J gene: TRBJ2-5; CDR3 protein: CASRMAGLQETQYF; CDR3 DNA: TGTGCCAGCAGAATGGCGGGACTTCAAGAGACCCAGTACTTC
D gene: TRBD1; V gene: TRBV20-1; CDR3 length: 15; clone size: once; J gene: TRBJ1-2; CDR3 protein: CSVSASGQGARGYTF; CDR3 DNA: TGCAGTGTCTCGGCCTCAGGACAGGGGGCAAGGGGCTACACCTTC
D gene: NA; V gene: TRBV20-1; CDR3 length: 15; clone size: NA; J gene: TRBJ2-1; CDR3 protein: CSASDQGRVSNEQFF; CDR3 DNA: TGCAGTGCTAGTGATCAGGGGAGGGTTTCGAATGAGCAGTTCTTC
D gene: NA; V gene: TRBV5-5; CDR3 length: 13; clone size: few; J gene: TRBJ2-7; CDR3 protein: CASSFQGGYEQYF; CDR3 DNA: TGTGCCAGCAGCTTTCAGGGGGGGTACGAGCAGTACTTC
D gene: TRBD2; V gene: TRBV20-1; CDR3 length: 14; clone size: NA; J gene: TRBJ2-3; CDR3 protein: CSARLAGPLDTQYF; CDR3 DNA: TGCAGTGCTAGATTAGCGGGCCCCCTGGATACGCAGTATTTT
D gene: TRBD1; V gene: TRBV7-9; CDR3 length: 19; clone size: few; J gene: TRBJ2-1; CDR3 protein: CASSPTGERLFLANNEQFF; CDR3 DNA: TGTGCCAGCAGCCCTACAGGGGAACGGCTATTCCTTGCTAACAATGAGCAGTTCTTC
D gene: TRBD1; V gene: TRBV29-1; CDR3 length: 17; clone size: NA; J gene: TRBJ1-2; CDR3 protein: CSVQTTGATQTNYGYTF; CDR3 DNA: TGCAGCGTTCAAACGACAGGGGCCACACAAACTAACTATGGCTACACCTTC
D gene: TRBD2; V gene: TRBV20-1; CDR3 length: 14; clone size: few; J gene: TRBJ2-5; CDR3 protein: CSAKGLAETNEQYF; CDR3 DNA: TGCAGTGCGAAGGGACTAGCGGAGACTAATGAGCAGTACTTC
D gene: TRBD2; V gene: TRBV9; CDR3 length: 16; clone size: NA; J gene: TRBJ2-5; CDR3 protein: CASSVSPGLAEETQYF; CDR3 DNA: TGTGCCAGCAGCGTTTCGCCGGGACTAGCGGAAGAGACCCAGTACTTC
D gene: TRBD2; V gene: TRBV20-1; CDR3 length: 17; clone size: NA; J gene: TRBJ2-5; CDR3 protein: CCVKAASGGELQETQYF; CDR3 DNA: TGCTGTGTTAAGGCGGCTAGCGGGGGGGAGCTTCAAGAGACCCAGTACTTC
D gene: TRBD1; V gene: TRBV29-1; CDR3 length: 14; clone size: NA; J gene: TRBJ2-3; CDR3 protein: CSVGGGLGTDTQYF; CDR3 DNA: TGCAGCGTTGGAGGGGGCTTGGGCACAGATACGCAGTATTTT
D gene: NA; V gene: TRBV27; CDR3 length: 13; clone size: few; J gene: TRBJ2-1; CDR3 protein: CASSSGAHNEQFF; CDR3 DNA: TGTGCCAGCAGTTCAGGGGCCCACAATGAGCAGTTCTTC
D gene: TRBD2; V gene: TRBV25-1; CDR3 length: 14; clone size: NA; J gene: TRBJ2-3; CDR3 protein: CASRPGLARDTQYF; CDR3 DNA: TGTGCCAGCAGACCGGGACTAGCGAGAGATACGCAGTATTTT
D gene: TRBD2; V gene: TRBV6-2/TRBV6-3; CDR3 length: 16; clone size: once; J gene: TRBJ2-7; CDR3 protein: CASSYGTSGGENEQYF; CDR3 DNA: TGTGCCAGCAGTTACGGGACTAGCGGGGGAGAGAACGAGCAGTACTTC
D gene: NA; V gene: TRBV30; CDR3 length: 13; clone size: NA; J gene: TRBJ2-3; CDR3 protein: CAWSDSSTDTQYF; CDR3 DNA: TGTGCCTGGAGCGACAGTAGCACAGATACGCAGTATTTT
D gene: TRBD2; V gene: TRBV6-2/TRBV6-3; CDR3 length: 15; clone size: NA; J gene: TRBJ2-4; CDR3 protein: CASSTETSGGDIQYF; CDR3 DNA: TGTGCCAGCAGTACCGAGACTAGCGGGGGTGACATTCAGTACTTC
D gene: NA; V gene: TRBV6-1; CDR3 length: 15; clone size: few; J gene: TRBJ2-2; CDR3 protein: CASRGAGRRPGELFF; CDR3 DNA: TGTGCCAGCAGGGGGGCTGGACGGAGACCCGGGGAGCTGTTTTTT
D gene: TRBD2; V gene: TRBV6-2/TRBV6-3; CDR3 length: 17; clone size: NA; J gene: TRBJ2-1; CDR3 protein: CASGRQPSGGSYNEQFF; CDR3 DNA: TGTGCCAGCGGAAGGCAACCTAGCGGGGGATCCTACAATGAGCAGTTCTTC
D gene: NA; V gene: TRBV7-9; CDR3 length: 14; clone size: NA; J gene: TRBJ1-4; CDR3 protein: CASSLAGRYEKLFF; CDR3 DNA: TGTGCCAGCAGCTTAGCGGGACGCTATGAAAAACTGTTTTTT
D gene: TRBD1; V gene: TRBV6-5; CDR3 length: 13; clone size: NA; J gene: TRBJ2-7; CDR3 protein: CASSSGQGGEQYF; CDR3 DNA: TGTGCCAGCAGTTCAGGACAGGGGGGCGAGCAGTACTTC
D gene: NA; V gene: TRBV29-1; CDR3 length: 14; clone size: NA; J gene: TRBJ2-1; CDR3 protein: CSVRAAGKYNEQFF; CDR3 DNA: TGCAGCGTTCGAGCAGCGGGCAAGTACAATGAGCAGTTCTTC
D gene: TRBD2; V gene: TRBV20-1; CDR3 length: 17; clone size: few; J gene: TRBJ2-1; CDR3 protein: CSARPSGRLSSYNEQFF; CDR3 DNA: TGCAGTGCTAGGCCTAGCGGGAGGCTAAGCTCCTACAATGAGCAGTTCTTC
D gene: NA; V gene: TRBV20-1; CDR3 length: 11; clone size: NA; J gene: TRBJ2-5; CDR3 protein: CSGRFKETQYF; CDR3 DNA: TGCAGTGGCAGATTTAAAGAGACCCAGTACTTC
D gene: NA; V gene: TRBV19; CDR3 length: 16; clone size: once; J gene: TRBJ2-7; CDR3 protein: CASSIFAAGGPYEQYF; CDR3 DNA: TGTGCCAGTAGTATCTTTGCGGCAGGGGGGCCCTACGAGCAGTACTTC
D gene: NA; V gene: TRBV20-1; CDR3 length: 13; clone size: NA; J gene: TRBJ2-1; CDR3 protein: CSARDLRDNEQFF; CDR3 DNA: TGCAGTGCTAGAGATTTAAGGGACAATGAGCAGTTCTTC
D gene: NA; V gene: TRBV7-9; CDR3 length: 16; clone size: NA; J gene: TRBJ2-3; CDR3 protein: CASSLAETGNADTQYF; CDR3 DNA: TGTGCCAGCAGCTTAGCGGAGACCGGCAATGCAGATACGCAGTATTTT
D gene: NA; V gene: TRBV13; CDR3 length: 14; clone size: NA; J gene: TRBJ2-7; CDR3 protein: CASSPDLQGGEQYF; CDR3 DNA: TGTGCCAGCAGCCCTGACCTCCAAGGGGGCGAGCAGTACTTC
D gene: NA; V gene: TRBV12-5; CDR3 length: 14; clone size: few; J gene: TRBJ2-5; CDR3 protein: CASGLIAQARTQYF; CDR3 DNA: TGTGCTAGTGGTTTGATCGCACAGGCGAGGACCCAGTACTTC
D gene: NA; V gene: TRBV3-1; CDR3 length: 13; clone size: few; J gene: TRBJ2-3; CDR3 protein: CASSQAASDTQYF; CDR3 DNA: TGTGCCAGCAGCCAAGCCGCGTCGGATACGCAGTATTTT
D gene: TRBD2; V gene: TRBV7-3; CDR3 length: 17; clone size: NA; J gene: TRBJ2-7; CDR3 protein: CASSLGAGTSGSDEQYF; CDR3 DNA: TGTGCCAGCAGCTTAGGGGCGGGCACTAGCGGCTCTGACGAGCAGTACTTC
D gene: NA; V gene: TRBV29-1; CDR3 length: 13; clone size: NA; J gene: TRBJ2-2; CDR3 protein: CSVAGDNTGELFF; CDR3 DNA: TGCAGCGTTGCCGGGGATAACACCGGGGAGCTGTTTTTT
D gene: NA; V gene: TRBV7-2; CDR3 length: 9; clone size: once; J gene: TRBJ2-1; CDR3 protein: CASRGKPHF; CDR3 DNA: TGTGCCAGCAGGGGAAAGCCTCACTTC
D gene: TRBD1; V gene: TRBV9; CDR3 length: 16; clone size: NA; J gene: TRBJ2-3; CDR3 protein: CASSVGSGQGANTQYF; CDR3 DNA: TGTGCCAGCAGCGTAGGCTCGGGACAGGGGGCAAATACGCAGTATTTT
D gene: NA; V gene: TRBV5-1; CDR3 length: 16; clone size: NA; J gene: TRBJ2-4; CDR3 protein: CASSPTKTVWKNIQYF; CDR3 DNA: TGCGCCAGCAGCCCAACGAAGACAGTGTGGAAAAACATTCAGTACTTC
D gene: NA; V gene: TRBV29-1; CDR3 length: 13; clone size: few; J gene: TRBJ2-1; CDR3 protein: CSVVGASYNEQFF; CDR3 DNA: TGCAGCGTTGTTGGAGCCTCCTACAATGAGCAGTTCTTC
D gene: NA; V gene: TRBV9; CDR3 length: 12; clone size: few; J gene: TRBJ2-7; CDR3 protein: CASSVVGGEQYF; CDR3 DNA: TGTGCCAGCAGCGTAGTTGGAGGCGAGCAGTACTTC
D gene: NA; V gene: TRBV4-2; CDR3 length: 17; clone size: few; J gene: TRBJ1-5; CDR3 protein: CASSQAGMDGGNQPQHF; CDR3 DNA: TGTGCCAGCAGCCAAGCGGGGATGGACGGGGGCAATCAGCCCCAGCATTTT
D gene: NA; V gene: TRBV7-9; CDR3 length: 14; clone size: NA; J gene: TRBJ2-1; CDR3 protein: CASSDLTRAYEQFF; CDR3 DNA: TGTGCCAGCAGCGATCTGACCCGGGCTTATGAGCAGTTCTTC